A selection of T cell receptor beta chains follows, all from one sample in a study of regulatory T cells in long-lasting Graves disease. TCRdb called the multiplex PCR reads again in MiXCR, with one record for every CDR3 protein. The top ten hold over 9.5% of the sample, which has some 220,000 distinct CDR3 sequences, less than 20% seen once. The data were also submitted as part of a second study, on T cells in Graves' hyperthyroidism and ophthalmopathy.

The starting material was peripheral blood mononuclear cells (PBMCs), obtained at new diagnosis, from a patient treated with antithyroid drugs. Receptors were obtained from a woman aged 25 to 45 with Graves disease. Each CDR3 is given with its conserved first and last residue. The order of the fields is D gene, J gene, clone size, V gene, CDR3 DNA, CDR3 protein. A D gene is named only where the DNA matches it firmly. Size is omitted from some rows. Given values are once, few, many or a class for expanded clones.

>TRBD1|TRBJ1-2|many|TRBV5-6
TGTGCCAGCAGCCCAGCGTGGGACAGTTATGGCTACACCTTC
CASSPAWDSYGYTF
>TRBD1|TRBJ1-3|many|TRBV6-5
TGTGCCAGCAGTTTGGGACAGGGCGGCTCTGGAAACACCATATATTTT
CASSLGQGGSGNTIYF
>.|TRBJ2-3|many|TRBV28
TGTGCCAGCAGTTTGGTCGGAGAATTTAGCACAGATACGCAGTATTTT
CASSLVGEFSTDTQYF
>TRBD1|TRBJ1-1|many|TRBV20-1
TGCAGTGCTAGAGATTTAAGGGGACAGCTGAACACTGAAGCTTTCTTT
CSARDLRGQLNTEAFF
>TRBD1|TRBJ1-2|many|TRBV18
TGTGCCAGCTCACAGGACAGGGGGAACGGCTATGGCTACACCTTC
CASSQDRGNGYGYTF
>.|TRBJ2-7|.|TRBV19
TGTGTCAGTAGCTCGAGCTCCTACGAGCAGTACTTC
CVSSSSSYEQYF
>TRBD2|TRBJ2-5|.|TRBV20-1
TGCAGTGCTAGAGATACTAGCGGGGGGGGGGAGACCCAGTACTTC
CSARDTSGGGETQYF
>.|TRBJ1-1|many|TRBV28
TGTGCCAGCAGTCCCCCCCCTTGGGGCACTGAAGCTTTCTTT
CASSPPPWGTEAFF
>.|TRBJ1-5|many|TRBV19
TGTGCCAGTAGTATTGGATTCGGTAAGCAGCCCCAGCATTTT
CASSIGFGKQPQHF
>.|TRBJ2-7|many|TRBV7-3
TGTGCCAGCAGCTCAATCAGGACGGCCGAGCAGTACTTC
CASSSIRTAEQYF